This T cell receptor beta chain stems from a study of molecular identifiers for immune sequencing clone quantification. CDR1 is DFQATT, CDR2 SNEGSKA, per germline (reference sequence). Unmatched junction bases numbered 8, after V lost 1 base and J lost 7 bases. There are 15 residues in the CDR3. Remarks on this clonotype: This sequence may be a read error, since a much larger clone differs from it by one base.

Sorting defined naive CD8 T cells as CD8+CD4-CCR7+CD45RA+. One entry per CDR3 protein, called by TCRdb with MiXCR from the PCR reads. The sample has some 650,000 distinct CDR3 sequences; 20% are singletons. The TCR originated in a human donor in good health. Some libraries in this study had Jurkat cell RNA spiked in. The rearrangement uses TRBV20-1 and TRBJ2-2, with 8 bases aligning to TRBD1. The sequenced sample consisted of naive CD8+ T cells from blood, with Jurkat cell RNA spiked in. Subset denoted: FACS-sorted CD8+CD4-CCR7+CD45RA+ naive T cells. CDR3 DNA: TGCAGTGCTAGAGCAAGGACAGGGCCCGACGGGGAGCTGTTTTTT. Translated, it gives CSARARTGPDGELFF.